This record looks at one TCR beta chain sequence and its context. The CDR3 goes on 3 residues after the read ends, and that part is filled in from the germline J gene. This record comes from a study of T cells in women clearing cervical HPV infection. The CDR3 totals 17 residues. With 7 bases clipped from V and 3 bases from J, the junction kept 11 bases outside the gene matches. Each participant carried one incident cervical HPV16 infection only. Average input was approximately 1,100 ng genomic DNA for immunoSEQ TCR beta CDR3 amplification. TCRdb's copy holds only in-frame clones and misses some; the assay was immunoSEQ multiplex PCR. This sample contains fewer than 35,000 clones.

The TCR was taken from a woman between 18 and 75 years old with a cervical HPV16 infection that either progressed to CIN3+ or cleared (not recorded which). Sample: blood buffy coat. The chain carries TRBV5-3 and TRBJ2-1, with 12 bases aligning to TRBD2. Being an ORF, TRBV5-3 has a function that is uncertain. Partial CDR3 DNA: TGTGCCAGAGGTTCCAGACTAGCGGGAGCCAACTACAATGAG. Protein: CARGSRLAGANYNE. The whole CDR3 region reads CARGSRLAGANYNEQFF.